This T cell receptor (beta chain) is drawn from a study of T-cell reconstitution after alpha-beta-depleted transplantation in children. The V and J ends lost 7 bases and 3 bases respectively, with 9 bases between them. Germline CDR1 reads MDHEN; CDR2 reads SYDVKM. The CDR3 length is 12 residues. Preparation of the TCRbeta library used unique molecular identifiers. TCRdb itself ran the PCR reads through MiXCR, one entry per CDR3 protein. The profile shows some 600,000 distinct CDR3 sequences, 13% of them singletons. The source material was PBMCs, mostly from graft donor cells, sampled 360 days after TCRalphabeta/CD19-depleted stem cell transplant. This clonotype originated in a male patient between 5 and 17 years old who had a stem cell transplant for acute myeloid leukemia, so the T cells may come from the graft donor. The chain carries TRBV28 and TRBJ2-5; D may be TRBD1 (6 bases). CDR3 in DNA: TGTGCCAGCACCAGACAGGAAGAGACCCAGTACTTC. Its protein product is CASTRQEETQYF.